Below are 12 T cell receptor beta chains sequenced from a single sample in a study of PD-1 blockade in classical Hodgkin lymphoma. Profiled with immunoSEQ multiplex PCR; TCRdb holds only in-frame clones, not every one. The sample includes under 30,000 clones, roughly 92% of them seen just once. Sample time point: newly diagnosed, previously untreated cHL patient sample. Material: peripheral blood mononuclear cells (PBMCs). Every receptor here comes from a human donor with classical Hodgkin lymphoma.

The chain links TRBV6-5 to TRBJ2-2; TRBD2 matches 8 bases. J gave up 5 bases and V 0 bases, and 5 bases lay outside the gene matches. The CDR3 covers 16 residues. The germline V gene encodes CDR1 MNHEY and CDR2 SVGAGI. Written as DNA, the CDR3 is TGTGCCAGCAGTTACTCCGGGACTAGATCTACCGGGGAGCTGTTTTTT. It is translated as CASSYSGTRSTGELFF.

The chain employs TRBV5-8 and TRBJ2-5; tentative D call: TRBD1 (5 bases). CDR3 length equals 15 residues. Germline CDR1 and CDR2: SGHTS and YDEGEE. The V end was cut by 1 base, the J end by 2 bases, with 12 bases between. In nucleotides, the CDR3 is TGTGCCAGCAGCTTGTATCAGGGAAAACAAGAGACCCAGTACTTC. Encoded protein: CASSLYQGKQETQYF.

This chain connects TRBV28 to TRBJ1-2, with D perhaps matching TRBD1 (5 bases). CDR1 is MDHEN and CDR2 is SYDVKM in the germline V gene. There are 12 residues in the CDR3. V was cut by 7 bases and J by 4 bases, with 10 bases left in between. The CDR3 bases are TGTGCCAGCACAGGGCAATTCTATGGCTACACCTTC. Protein sequence: CASTGQFYGYTF.

The chain combines TRBV19 with TRBJ2-3; 7 positions agree with TRBD2. With V trimmed by 5 bases and J by 4 bases, 9 bases remained unmatched. This CDR3 is built from 15 residues. Germline-derived CDR1 and CDR2 are LNHDA and SQIVND (reference sequence). Here the CDR3 DNA reads TGTGCCAGTAGTTCGGCTAGCGGAGTCCCAGATACGCAGTATTTT. Its protein is CASSSASGVPDTQYF. The whole variable domain, filled in from reference TRBV19 and TRBJ2-3, reads DGGITQSPKYLFRKEGQNVTLSCEQNLNHDAMYWYRQDPGQGLRLIYYSQIVNDFQKGDIAEGYSVSREKKESFPLTVTSAQKNPTAFYLCASSSASGVPDTQYFGPGTRLTVL.

This chain links TRBV12-5 with TRBJ2-1; 7 nucleotides agree with TRBD2. Germline loops: CDR1 LGHNT, CDR2 FRNRAP. CDR3 length: 17 residues. J lost 5 bases, V lost 1 base, and 11 bases had no gene match. The CDR3 nucleotides read TGTGCTAGTGGTTTGGCGCTTTTGGGGGGAGGGGACAATGAGCAGTTCTTC. Protein sequence: CASGLALLGGGDNEQFF.

The chain joins TRBV4-3 to TRBJ2-1; no definite D call. V was clipped by 2 bases and J by 6 bases, with 11 bases between them. In germline, CDR1 is LGHNA, CDR2 YSLEER. This CDR3 has 14 residues. DNA of the CDR3: TGCGCCAGCAGCCAAAGTCGGGTGAGCAATGAGCAGTTCTTC. It yields the protein CASSQSRVSNEQFF.

The chain combines TRBV7-2 with TRBJ2-5, with no clear D. CDR3 length: 13 amino acids. The V and J ends lost 1 base and 5 bases respectively, with 8 bases between them. Germline CDR1 is SGHTA and CDR2 is FQGNSA. CDR3 protein: CASSLEGLETQYF. In DNA form, the CDR3 reads TGTGCCAGCAGCTTAGAGGGCCTGGAGACCCAGTACTTC.

The chain recombines TRBV5-4 with TRBJ2-3, with a weak D call TRBD2 (5 bases). V was pared by 3 bases and J by 8 bases, with 19 bases between. CDR1 and CDR2 from the germline V gene are SGHNT and YYREEE (reference sequence). The CDR3 length is 15 residues. CDR3 in DNA: TGTGCCAGCAGCTCGAAAGGATACCGGGATGCTACGCAGTATTTT. Protein product: CASSSKGYRDATQYF.

The rearrangement joins TRBV4-3 to TRBJ2-1, with D possibly matching TRBD2 (6 bases). Trimming left V 0 bases short and J 0 bases short, with 9 bases between. Germline CDR1 is LGHNA and CDR2 is YSLEER. The CDR3 length is 16 residues. CDR3 residues: CASSQEGLRSYNEQFF. The CDR3 DNA is TGCGCCAGCAGCCAAGAGGGACTTCGCTCCTACAATGAGCAGTTCTTC.

The chain uses TRBV18 and TRBJ1-2; the D is unclear. V was shortened by 3 bases and J by 3 bases, with 8 bases between the two germline ends. CDR1 and CDR2 from the germline V gene are KGHSH and LQKENI. The CDR3 covers 13 residues. Here the CDR3 reads CASSPSSDYGYTF. The CDR3 coding sequence is TGTGCCAGCTCACCTTCATCAGACTATGGCTACACCTTC.

The chain employs TRBV19 and TRBJ2-3; no reliable D call. In germline, CDR1 is LNHDA, CDR2 SQIVND (reference sequence). The ends were cut back, 1 base at V and 5 bases at J, with 4 bases in the middle. CDR3 size: 12 residues. CDR3 coding DNA: TGTGCCAGTAGTATAGTGGGAGATACGCAGTATTTT. Protein sequence: CASSIVGDTQYF.

The chain employs TRBV11-2 and TRBJ2-4, with 11 nucleotides matching TRBD1. V lost 5 bases to trimming and J lost 7 bases; unmatched junction nucleotides: 7. The germline CDR1 and CDR2 sequences are SGHAT and FQNNGV. The CDR3 is 15 residues long. Here the CDR3 DNA reads TGTGCCAGCAGCCCGGACAGGGGGCGGTGGAACATTCAGTACTTC. This codes for CASSPDRGRWNIQYF. Combining the CDR3 with reference TRBV11-2 and TRBJ2-4 gives the whole variable domain EAGVAQSPRYKIIEKRQSVAFWCNPISGHATLYWYQQILGQGPKLLIQFQNNGVVDDSQLPKDRFSAERLKGVDSTLKIQPAKLEDSAVYLCASSPDRGRWNIQYFGAGTRLSVL.